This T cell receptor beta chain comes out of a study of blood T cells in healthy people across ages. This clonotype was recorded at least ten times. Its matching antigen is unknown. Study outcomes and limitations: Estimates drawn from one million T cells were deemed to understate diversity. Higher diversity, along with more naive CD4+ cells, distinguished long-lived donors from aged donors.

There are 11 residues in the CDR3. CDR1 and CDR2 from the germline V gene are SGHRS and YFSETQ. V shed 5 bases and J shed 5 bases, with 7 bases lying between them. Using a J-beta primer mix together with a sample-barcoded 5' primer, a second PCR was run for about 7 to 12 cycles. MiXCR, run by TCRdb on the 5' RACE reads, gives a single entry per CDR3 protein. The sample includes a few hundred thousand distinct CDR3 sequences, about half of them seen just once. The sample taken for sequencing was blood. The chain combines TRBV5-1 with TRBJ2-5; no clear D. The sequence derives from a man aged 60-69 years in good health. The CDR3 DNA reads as TGCGCCAGCAGAAAAGAGGAGACCCAGTACTTC. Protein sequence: CASRKEETQYF. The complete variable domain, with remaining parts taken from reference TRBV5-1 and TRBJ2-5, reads KAGVTQTPRYLIKTRGQQVTLSCSPISGHRSVSWYQQTPGQGLQFLFEYFSETQRNKGNFPGRFSGRQFSNSRSEMNVSTLELGDSALYLCASRKEETQYFGPGTRLLVL.